This T cell receptor (beta chain) stems from a study of shared clonotypes between healthy human individuals. CD4+ cells yielded CD45RA+ naive and CD45RA-negative memory subsets. V was trimmed by 0 bases and J by 0 bases, leaving 6 bases between them. This CDR3 region has 14 residues. Per the germline V gene, CDR1 is SGHRS and CDR2 is YFSETQ. General observations from the study: Clonotypes shared by all four donors outscored non-shared clonotypes in generation probability.

Clones were read by immunoSEQ multiplex PCR, and TCRdb kept only the in-frame ones, dropping some. The table records more than 500,000 clones, about 96% of them present only once. Remarks on this clone: The antigen is unknown. The same CDR3 can be traced to other DNA sequences in this sample.

The rearrangement links TRBV5-1 to TRBJ1-1; perhaps TRBD1 as D (5 bases). The clonotype originates from a woman between 25 and 40 years old in good health. Sequencing was carried out using naive CD4+ T cells sorted from blood. Noted subset: CD45RA+ positively selected. The CDR3 here is CASSLGGMNTEAFF. CDR3 coding DNA: TGCGCCAGCAGCTTGGGGGGGATGAACACTGAAGCTTTCTTT.